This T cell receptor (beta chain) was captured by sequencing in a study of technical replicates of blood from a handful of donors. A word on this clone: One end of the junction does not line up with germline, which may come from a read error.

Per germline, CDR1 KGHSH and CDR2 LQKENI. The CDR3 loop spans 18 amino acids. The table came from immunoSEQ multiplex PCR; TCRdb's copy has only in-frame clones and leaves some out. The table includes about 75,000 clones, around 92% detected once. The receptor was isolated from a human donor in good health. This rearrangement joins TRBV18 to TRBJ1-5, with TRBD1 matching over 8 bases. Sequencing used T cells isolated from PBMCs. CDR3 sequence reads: CASSTPRQDRVGNQPQHF. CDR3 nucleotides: TGTGCCAGCTCAACACCCCGTCAGGACAGGGTGGGCAATCAGCCCCAGCATTTT.